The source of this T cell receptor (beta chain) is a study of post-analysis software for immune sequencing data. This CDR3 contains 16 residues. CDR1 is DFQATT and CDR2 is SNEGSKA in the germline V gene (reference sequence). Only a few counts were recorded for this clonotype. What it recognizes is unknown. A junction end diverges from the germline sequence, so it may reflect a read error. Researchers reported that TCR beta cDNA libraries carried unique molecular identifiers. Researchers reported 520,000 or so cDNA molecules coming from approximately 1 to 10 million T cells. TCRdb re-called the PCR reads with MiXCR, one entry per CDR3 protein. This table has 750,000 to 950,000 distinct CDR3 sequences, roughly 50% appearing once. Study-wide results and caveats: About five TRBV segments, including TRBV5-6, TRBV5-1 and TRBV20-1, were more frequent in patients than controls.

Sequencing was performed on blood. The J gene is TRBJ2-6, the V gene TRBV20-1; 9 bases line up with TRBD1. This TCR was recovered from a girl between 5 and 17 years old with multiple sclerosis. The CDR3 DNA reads TGCAGTACTAGAGATCACAGGGGGCCTGGGGCCAACGTCCTGACTTTC. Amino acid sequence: CSTRDHRGPGANVLTF.